This T cell receptor beta chain originates from a study of metastatic and nonmetastatic thyroid tumors. Study information: Repertoire comparison spanned blood and tumor or nodule tissue of malignant and benign thyroid patients.

General study findings and limits: According to reports, the diversity of TCR beta was significantly higher in malignant thyroid tumors than in benign nodules, and this held in both blood and tumor samples.

TCRdb re-called the PCR reads with MiXCR. The sample holds 50,000 to 65,000 clones, roughly a sixth seen once. CDR1 MDHEN and CDR2 SYDVKM come from the germline V gene. The CDR3 is made up of 15 amino acids. The V gene lost 7 bases and the J gene lost 2 bases, with 17 bases spanning the gap. Note on this clone: Its antigen is as yet unknown.

Every patient was untreated before thyroid surgery. J is TRBJ2-5 and V is TRBV28; D not resolved. The source of this sequence is a female donor with papillary thyroid cancer or a benign thyroid nodule (not recorded which). Some clones in this sample may be carry-over from other donors' samples. Sequencing input: blood. CDR3 residues: CASIPTSAGQETQYF. CDR3 bases: TGTGCCAGCATCCCTACAAGCGCAGGTCAAGAGACCCAGTACTTC.